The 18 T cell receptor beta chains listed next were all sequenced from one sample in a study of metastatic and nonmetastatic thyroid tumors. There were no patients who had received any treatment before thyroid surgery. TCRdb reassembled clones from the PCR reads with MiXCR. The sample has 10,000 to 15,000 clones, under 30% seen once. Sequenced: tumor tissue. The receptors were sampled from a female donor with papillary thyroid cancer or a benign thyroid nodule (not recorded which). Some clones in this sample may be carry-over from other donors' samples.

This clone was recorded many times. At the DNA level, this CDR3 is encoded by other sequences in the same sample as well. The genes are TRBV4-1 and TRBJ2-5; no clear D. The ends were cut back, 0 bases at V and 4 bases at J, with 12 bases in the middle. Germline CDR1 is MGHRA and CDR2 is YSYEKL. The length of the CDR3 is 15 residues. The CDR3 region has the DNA TGCGCCAGCAGCCAAGATCGAACTATAGCAGAGACCCAGTACTTC. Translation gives CASSQDRTIAETQYF.

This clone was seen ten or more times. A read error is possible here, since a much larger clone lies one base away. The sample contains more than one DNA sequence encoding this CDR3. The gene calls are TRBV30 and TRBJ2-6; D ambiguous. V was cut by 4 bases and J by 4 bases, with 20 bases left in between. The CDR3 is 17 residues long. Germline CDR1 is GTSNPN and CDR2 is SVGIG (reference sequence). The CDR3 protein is CAWMTRPRISGANVLTF. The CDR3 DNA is TGTGCCTGGATGACCAGGCCGCGCATCTCAGGGGCCAACGTCCTGACTTTC.

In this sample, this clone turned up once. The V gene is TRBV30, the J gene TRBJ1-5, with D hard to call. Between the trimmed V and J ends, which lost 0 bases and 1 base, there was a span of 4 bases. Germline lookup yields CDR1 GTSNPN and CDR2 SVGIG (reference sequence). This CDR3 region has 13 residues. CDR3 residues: CAWSVGSNQPQHF. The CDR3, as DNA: TGTGCCTGGAGTGTAGGGAGCAATCAGCCCCAGCATTTT.

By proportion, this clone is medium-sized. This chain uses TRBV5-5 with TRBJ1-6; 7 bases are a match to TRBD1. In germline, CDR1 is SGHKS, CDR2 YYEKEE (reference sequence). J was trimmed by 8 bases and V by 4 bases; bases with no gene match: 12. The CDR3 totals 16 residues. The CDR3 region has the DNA TGTGCCAGCAGCCAATTTTACAGGGGCCGTGATTCACCCCTCCACTTT. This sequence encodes CASSQFYRGRDSPLHF.

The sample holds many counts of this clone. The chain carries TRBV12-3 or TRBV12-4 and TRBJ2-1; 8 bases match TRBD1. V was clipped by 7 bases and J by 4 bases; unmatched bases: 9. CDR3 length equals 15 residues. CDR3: CASTLDRGTYNEQFF. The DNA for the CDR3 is TGTGCCAGCACCCTCGACAGGGGAACTTACAATGAGCAGTTCTTC.

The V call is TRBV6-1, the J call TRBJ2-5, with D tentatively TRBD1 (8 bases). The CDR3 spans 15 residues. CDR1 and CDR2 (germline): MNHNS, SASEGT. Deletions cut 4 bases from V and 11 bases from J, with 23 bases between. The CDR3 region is CASSVHTGQGGTQYF. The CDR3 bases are TGTGCCAGCAGTGTACATACAGGACAGGGAGGGACACAGTACTTC.

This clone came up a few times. The CDR3: CASSQAHEQYF. DNA of the CDR3: TGTGCCAGCAGCCAAGCTCACGAGCAGTACTTC. This chain links TRBV4-2 with TRBJ2-7; D is undetermined. The CDR3 extends over 11 amino acids. Germline V gene data show CDR1 as LGHNA and CDR2 as YNFKEQ. V dropped 1 base and J dropped 5 bases, with 3 bases sitting between them.

The CDR3 is CSARIQGQAFF. The DNA for the CDR3 is TGCAGTGCTAGGATACAGGGTCAAGCTTTCTTT. The chain has TRBV20-1 and TRBJ1-1; a possible D gene is TRBD1 (6 bases). V was trimmed by 3 bases and J by 9 bases, leaving 11 bases between them. The CDR3 has 11 amino acids. Germline V lookup: CDR1 DFQATT, CDR2 SNEGSKA (reference sequence).

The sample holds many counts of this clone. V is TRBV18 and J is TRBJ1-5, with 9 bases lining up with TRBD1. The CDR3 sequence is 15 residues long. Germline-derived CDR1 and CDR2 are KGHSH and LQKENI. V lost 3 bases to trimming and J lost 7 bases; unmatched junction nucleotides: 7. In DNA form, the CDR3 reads TGTGCCAGCTCACCCACCCGGGACAGGGCCCAGCCCCAGCATTTT. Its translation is CASSPTRDRAQPQHF.

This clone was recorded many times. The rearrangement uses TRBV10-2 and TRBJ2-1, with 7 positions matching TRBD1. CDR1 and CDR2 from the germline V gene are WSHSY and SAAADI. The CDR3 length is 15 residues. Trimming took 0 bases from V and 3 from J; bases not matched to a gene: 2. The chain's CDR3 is CASSESDRFYNEQFF. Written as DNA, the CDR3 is TGCGCCAGCAGTGAGTCGGACAGGTTCTACAATGAGCAGTTCTTC.

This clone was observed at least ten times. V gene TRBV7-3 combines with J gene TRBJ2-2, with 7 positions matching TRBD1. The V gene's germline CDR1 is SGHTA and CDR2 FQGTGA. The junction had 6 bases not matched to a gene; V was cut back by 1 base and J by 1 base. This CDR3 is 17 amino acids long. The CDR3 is CASSLRGPGGNTGELFF. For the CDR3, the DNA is TGTGCCAGCAGCTTAAGGGGGCCAGGGGGGAACACCGGGGAGCTGTTTTTT.

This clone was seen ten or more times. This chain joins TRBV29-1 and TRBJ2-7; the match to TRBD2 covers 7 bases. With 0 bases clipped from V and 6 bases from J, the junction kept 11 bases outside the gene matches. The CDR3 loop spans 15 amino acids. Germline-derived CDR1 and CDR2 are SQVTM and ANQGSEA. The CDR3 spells CSVEDRKRGLVEQYF. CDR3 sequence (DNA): TGCAGCGTTGAAGATCGGAAGCGGGGCTTGGTCGAGCAGTACTTC.

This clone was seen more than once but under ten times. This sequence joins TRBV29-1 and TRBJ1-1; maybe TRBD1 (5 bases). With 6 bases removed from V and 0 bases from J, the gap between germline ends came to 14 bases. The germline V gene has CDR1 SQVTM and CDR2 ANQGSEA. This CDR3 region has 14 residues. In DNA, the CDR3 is TGCAGCGTGGCTAGACAGACCATGAACACTGAAGCTTTCTTT. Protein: CSVARQTMNTEAFF.

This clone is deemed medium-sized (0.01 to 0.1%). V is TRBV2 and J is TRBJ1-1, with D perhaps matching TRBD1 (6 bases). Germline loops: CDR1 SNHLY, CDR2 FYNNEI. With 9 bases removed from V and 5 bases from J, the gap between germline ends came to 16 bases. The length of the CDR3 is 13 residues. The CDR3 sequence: CASLQGRETEAFF. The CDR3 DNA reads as TGTGCCAGTCTACAGGGCAGGGAGACTGAAGCTTTCTTT. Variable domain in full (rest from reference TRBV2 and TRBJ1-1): EPEVTQTPSHQVTQMGQEVILRCVPISNHLYFYWYRQILGQKVEFLVSFYNNEISEKSEIFDDQFSVERPDGSNFTLKIRSTKLEDSAMYFCASLQGRETEAFFGQGTRLTVV.

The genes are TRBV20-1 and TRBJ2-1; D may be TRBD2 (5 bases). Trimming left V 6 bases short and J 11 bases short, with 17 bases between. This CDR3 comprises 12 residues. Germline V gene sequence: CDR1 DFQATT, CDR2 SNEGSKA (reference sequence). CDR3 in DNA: TGCAGTGCCAGGAGAGTAGCCGGGAAGCAGTTCTTC. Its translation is CSARRVAGKQFF.

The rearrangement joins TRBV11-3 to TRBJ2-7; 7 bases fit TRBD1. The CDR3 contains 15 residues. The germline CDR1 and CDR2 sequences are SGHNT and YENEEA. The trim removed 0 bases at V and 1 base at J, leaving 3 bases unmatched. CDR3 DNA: TGTGCCAGCAGCTTAGAGGGGACAGAGTCCTACGAGCAGTACTTC. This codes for CASSLEGTESYEQYF.

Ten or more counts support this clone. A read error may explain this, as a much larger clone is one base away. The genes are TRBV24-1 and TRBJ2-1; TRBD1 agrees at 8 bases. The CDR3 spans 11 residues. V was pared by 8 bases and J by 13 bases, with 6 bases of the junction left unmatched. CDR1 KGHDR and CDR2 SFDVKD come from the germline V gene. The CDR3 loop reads CATILQGVQFF. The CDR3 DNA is TGTGCCACCATCCTACAGGGGGTACAGTTCTTC.

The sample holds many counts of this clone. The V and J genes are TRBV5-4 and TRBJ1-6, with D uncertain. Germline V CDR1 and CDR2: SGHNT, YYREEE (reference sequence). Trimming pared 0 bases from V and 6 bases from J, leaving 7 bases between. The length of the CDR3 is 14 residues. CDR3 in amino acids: CASSLDIPNSPLHF. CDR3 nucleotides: TGTGCCAGCAGCTTGGACATCCCTAATTCACCCCTCCACTTT.